One sample yielded the 24 T cell receptor beta chains listed below, sequenced in a study of T cells in localized non-small cell lung cancer (dated by TCRdb to the early 2020s). Libraries came from the immunoSEQ multiplex PCR assay. The immuneACCESS repertoire file appears here via TCRdb, limited to in-frame rearrangements. These files lack a portion of the clones; in checked studies, under half of the deficit traces to unresolved V genes, and the cause of the others is not known. The sample table holds approximately 34,000 clones, of which just over 90% were seen once. Less than 8% of the sample is held by the ten biggest clonotypes. The sample consisted of peripheral blood, taken before any cancer treatment. These receptors were taken from a female donor at least 60 years old with stage I lung adenocarcinoma.

The CDR3 protein is CASSWDRVGYGYTF. The CDR3 DNA reads TGTGCCAGCAGCTGGGACAGGGTCGGCTATGGCTACACCTTC. The J gene is TRBJ1-2, the V gene TRBV5-4, with 9 bases aligning to TRBD1. CDR3 length: 14 amino acids. The V and J ends lost 3 bases and 4 bases, in that order; junction bases with no gene match: 4. The germline gives CDR1 SGHNT, CDR2 YYREEE (reference sequence).

This clone was picked up one time. The chain couples TRBV9 to TRBJ1-3; 7 bases match TRBD1. Germline CDR1 SGDLS, CDR2 YYNGEE. CDR3 size: 16 residues. The ends lost 0 bases at V and 1 base at J; junction bases unmatched: 4. The CDR3 sequence: CASSVEAGGSGNTIYF. CDR3 nucleotide sequence: TGTGCCAGCAGCGTAGAGGCAGGGGGATCTGGAAACACCATATATTTT.

The CDR3 sequence is CASSQGQGLKTQYF. CDR3 DNA: TGTGCCAGCAGCCAAGGACAGGGGTTGAAGACCCAGTACTTC. This chain links TRBV7-3 with TRBJ2-5; 9 nucleotides align to TRBD1. Losses at the gene ends were 5 bases for V and 6 bases for J; bases not matched to a gene: 7. The CDR3 consists of 14 residues. CDR1 and CDR2 from the germline V gene are SGHTA and FQGTGA.

The chain couples TRBV2 to TRBJ1-5; TRBD1 matches at 11 bases. V lost 4 bases to trimming and J lost 7 bases; unmatched junction nucleotides: 6. Germline-derived CDR1 and CDR2 are SNHLY and FYNNEI. The CDR3 loop spans 15 amino acids. The CDR3 bases are TGTGCCAGCAGTGTGGACAGGGGGCTTAACCAGCCCCAGCATTTT. It yields the protein CASSVDRGLNQPQHF.

The gene calls are TRBV9 and TRBJ2-1; D is undetermined. Looked up from germline, CDR1 is SGDLS and CDR2 is YYNGEE. The CDR3 consists of 13 residues. V was shortened by 5 bases and J by 0 bases, with 6 bases between the two germline ends. Written as DNA, the CDR3 is TGTGCCAGCAGTCGGGTCTCCTACAATGAGCAGTTCTTC. It codes for CASSRVSYNEQFF.

This sequence joins TRBV28 and TRBJ2-5, with D maybe TRBD2 (6 bases). Trimming took off 6 bases at V and 3 bases at J, with 20 bases between the two ends. Germline V CDR1 and CDR2: MDHEN, SYDVKM. The CDR3 runs 16 residues. The CDR3 nucleotides are TGTGCCAGCAGCCCCCCCTGGGGGACTCCAAAAGAGACCCAGTACTTC. Translated, it gives CASSPPWGTPKETQYF.

This chain links TRBV7-2 with TRBJ2-3, with D possibly matching TRBD2 (5 bases). This CDR3 has 15 amino acids. The V end was cut by 1 base, the J end by 4 bases, with 12 bases between. The germline V gene has CDR1 SGHTA and CDR2 FQGNSA. CDR3 coding DNA: TGTGCCAGCAGCTTAGTCGGGGATTGGGCAGATACGCAGTATTTT. It codes for CASSLVGDWADTQYF.

This clone appeared a single time. The genes are TRBV5-5 and TRBJ2-5; 8 nucleotides match TRBD2. V dropped 7 bases and J dropped 4; count of bases not matched to a gene: 6. CDR3 size: 13 residues. Germline V lookup: CDR1 SGHKS, CDR2 YYEKEE (reference sequence). The chain's CDR3 is CASAREALETQYF. CDR3 DNA: TGTGCCAGCGCGCGGGAGGCTCTAGAGACCCAGTACTTC.

The V gene is TRBV14, the J gene TRBJ2-5; TRBD1 might be the D (5 bases). Germline values: CDR1 SGHDN, CDR2 FVKESK. With 3 bases removed from V and 5 bases from J, the gap between germline ends came to 10 bases. The CDR3 has 13 residues. CDR3 amino acids: CASSHGRVETQYF. DNA of the CDR3: TGTGCCAGCAGCCACGGCAGGGTGGAGACCCAGTACTTC.

The chain has TRBV9 and TRBJ2-3, with D perhaps matching TRBD1 (6 bases). Germline values: CDR1 SGDLS, CDR2 YYNGEE. The CDR3 runs to 17 residues. Trimming took 4 bases from V and 0 from J, leaving 18 bases between them. The DNA of the CDR3 is TGTGCCAGCAGCAATCGAGGACAGTCTTCTAGCACAGATACGCAGTATTTT. Encoded protein: CASSNRGQSSSTDTQYF.

The V and J genes are TRBV4-2 and TRBJ1-2; D remains unclear. Per the germline V gene, CDR1 is LGHNA and CDR2 is YNFKEQ. Trimming stripped 1 base from V and 1 base from J, with 10 bases between. The length of the CDR3 is 15 residues. In DNA form, the CDR3 reads TGTGCCAGCAGCCAAGGTTTAAAGGATAACTATGGCTACACCTTC. Protein product: CASSQGLKDNYGYTF.

The rearrangement links TRBV13 to TRBJ2-7; D is perhaps TRBD1 (6 bases). This CDR3 has 12 amino acids. From germline, CDR1 is PRHDT and CDR2 FYEKMQ (reference sequence). Trimming pared 3 bases from V and 7 bases from J, leaving 10 bases between. CDR3 DNA sequence: TGTGCCAGCAGCTTCTGGGGGCGGGAGCAGTACGTC. Translating gives CASSFWGREQYV.

V and J are TRBV4-3 and TRBJ2-2, with 8 positions matching TRBD1. This CDR3 is built from 16 residues. With 2 bases clipped from V and 0 bases from J, the junction kept 2 bases outside the gene matches. In germline, CDR1 is LGHNA, CDR2 YSLEER. The CDR3 protein is CASSQKQGANTGELFF. In DNA form, the CDR3 reads TGCGCCAGCAGCCAAAAACAGGGGGCGAACACCGGGGAGCTGTTTTTT.

The chain has TRBV28 and TRBJ1-2, with 7 bases identical to TRBD1. Germline loops: CDR1 MDHEN, CDR2 SYDVKM. After removal of 7 bases from V and 4 bases from J, the junction contained 12 bases not matched to a gene. This CDR3 region has 15 residues. The CDR3 here is CASIQQGKGSYGYTF. CDR3 coding DNA: TGTGCCAGCATCCAACAGGGGAAGGGTAGCTATGGCTACACCTTC.

The genes are TRBV14 and TRBJ1-3; D unresolved. V gave up 3 bases and J gave up 0 bases, with 9 bases separating them. Germline-derived CDR1 and CDR2 are SGHDN and FVKESK. The length of the CDR3 is 15 residues. The CDR3 nucleotides are TGTGCCAGCAGCCAGGACTTGAGCTCTGGAAACACCATATATTTT. Translation: CASSQDLSSGNTIYF. Using reference TRBV14 and TRBJ1-3 for the parts outside the CDR3, the full variable domain is EAGVTQFPSHSVIEKGQTVTLRCDPISGHDNLYWYRRVMGKEIKFLLHFVKESKQDESGMPNNRFLAERTGGTYSTLKVQPAELEDSGVYFCASSQDLSSGNTIYFGEGSWLTVV.

The chain is built from TRBV18 and TRBJ2-7, with no clear D. The CDR3 covers 12 residues. The V end lost 9 bases, the J end lost 4 bases, and 13 bases lay between the germline ends. CDR1 KGHSH and CDR2 LQKENI come from the germline V gene. The chain's CDR3 is CASEAELYEQYV. The CDR3 bases are TGTGCCAGTGAGGCTGAACTATACGAGCAGTACGTC.

V is TRBV7-9 and J is TRBJ2-1, with D possibly being TRBD2 (6 bases). The CDR3 extends over 15 amino acids. V was pared by 4 bases and J by 8 bases, with 18 bases between. In germline, CDR1 is SEHNR, CDR2 FQNEAQ (reference sequence). The CDR3 DNA reads as TGTGCCAGCAGCTCCTACTGGGACTCACAGGATGAGCAGTTCTTC. Translated: CASSSYWDSQDEQFF.

The rearrangement links TRBV10-3 to TRBJ2-7; D gene ambiguous. Trimming cost V 6 bases and J 6 bases, with 12 bases left between them. In germline, CDR1 is ENHRY, CDR2 SYGVKD. The CDR3 loop spans 12 amino acids. CDR3: CAISRSEGEQYF. The CDR3 coding sequence is TGTGCCATCAGCCGATCGGAAGGCGAGCAGTACTTC.

V usage is TRBV6-5 and J usage is TRBJ1-3, with TRBD1 matching over 7 bases. In germline, CDR1 is MNHEY, CDR2 SVGAGI. CDR3 length: 14 residues. The trim removed 5 bases at V and 4 bases at J, leaving 5 bases unmatched. The CDR3 region has the DNA TGTGCCAGCAGTGTGACAGGGATCGGAAACACCATATATTTT. Amino acids: CASSVTGIGNTIYF.

The J gene is TRBJ2-7, the V gene TRBV5-8; no firm D call. The CDR3 consists of 11 residues. The germline CDR1 and CDR2 sequences are SGHTS and YDEGEE. Trimming took 4 bases from V and 2 from J, leaving 4 bases between them. The CDR3, as DNA: TGTGCCAGCAGCCGGACCTACGAGCAGTACGTC. Protein product: CASSRTYEQYV.

This chain uses TRBV19 with TRBJ1-2, with D hard to call. V shed 0 bases and J shed 5 bases, with 7 bases lying between them. The germline gives CDR1 LNHDA, CDR2 SQIVND (reference sequence). The CDR3 totals 13 residues. DNA of the CDR3: TGTGCCAGTAGTATAGATGGGCAGTATGGCTACACCTTC. Amino acid sequence: CASSIDGQYGYTF.

The gene calls are TRBV27 and TRBJ1-2, with 7 bases fitting TRBD1. Germline CDR1 MNHEY, CDR2 SMNVEV (reference sequence). The CDR3 is 13 residues long. V was clipped by 10 bases and J by 7 bases; unmatched bases: 12. CDR3 sequence reads: CATLVDRVGGYTF. CDR3 coding DNA: TGTGCCACCTTAGTAGACAGGGTAGGTGGCTACACCTTC.

This sequence joins TRBV28 and TRBJ1-2; D may be TRBD1 (5 bases). The V gene's germline CDR1 is MDHEN and CDR2 SYDVKM. This CDR3 has 12 residues. V was shortened by 5 bases and J by 7 bases, with 11 bases between the two germline ends. CDR3 sequence: CASSQGWVGYTF. Written as DNA, the CDR3 is TGTGCCAGCAGTCAGGGCTGGGTTGGCTACACCTTC.

J is TRBJ1-5 and V is TRBV28; TRBD1 might be the D (5 bases). The ends were cut back, 2 bases at V and 5 bases at J, with 13 bases in the middle. In germline, CDR1 is MDHEN, CDR2 SYDVKM. This CDR3 has 15 amino acids. CDR3 DNA: TGTGCCAGCAGTTTAAGGCAGGGAAGAGATCAGCCCCAGCATTTT. As protein: CASSLRQGRDQPQHF. The full variable domain, with the rest looked up from reference TRBV28 and TRBJ1-5, is DVKVTQSSRYLVKRTGEKVFLECVQDMDHENMFWYRQDPGLGLRLIYFSYDVKMKEKGDIPEGYSVSREKKERFSLILESASTNQTSMYLCASSLRQGRDQPQHFGDGTRLSIL.